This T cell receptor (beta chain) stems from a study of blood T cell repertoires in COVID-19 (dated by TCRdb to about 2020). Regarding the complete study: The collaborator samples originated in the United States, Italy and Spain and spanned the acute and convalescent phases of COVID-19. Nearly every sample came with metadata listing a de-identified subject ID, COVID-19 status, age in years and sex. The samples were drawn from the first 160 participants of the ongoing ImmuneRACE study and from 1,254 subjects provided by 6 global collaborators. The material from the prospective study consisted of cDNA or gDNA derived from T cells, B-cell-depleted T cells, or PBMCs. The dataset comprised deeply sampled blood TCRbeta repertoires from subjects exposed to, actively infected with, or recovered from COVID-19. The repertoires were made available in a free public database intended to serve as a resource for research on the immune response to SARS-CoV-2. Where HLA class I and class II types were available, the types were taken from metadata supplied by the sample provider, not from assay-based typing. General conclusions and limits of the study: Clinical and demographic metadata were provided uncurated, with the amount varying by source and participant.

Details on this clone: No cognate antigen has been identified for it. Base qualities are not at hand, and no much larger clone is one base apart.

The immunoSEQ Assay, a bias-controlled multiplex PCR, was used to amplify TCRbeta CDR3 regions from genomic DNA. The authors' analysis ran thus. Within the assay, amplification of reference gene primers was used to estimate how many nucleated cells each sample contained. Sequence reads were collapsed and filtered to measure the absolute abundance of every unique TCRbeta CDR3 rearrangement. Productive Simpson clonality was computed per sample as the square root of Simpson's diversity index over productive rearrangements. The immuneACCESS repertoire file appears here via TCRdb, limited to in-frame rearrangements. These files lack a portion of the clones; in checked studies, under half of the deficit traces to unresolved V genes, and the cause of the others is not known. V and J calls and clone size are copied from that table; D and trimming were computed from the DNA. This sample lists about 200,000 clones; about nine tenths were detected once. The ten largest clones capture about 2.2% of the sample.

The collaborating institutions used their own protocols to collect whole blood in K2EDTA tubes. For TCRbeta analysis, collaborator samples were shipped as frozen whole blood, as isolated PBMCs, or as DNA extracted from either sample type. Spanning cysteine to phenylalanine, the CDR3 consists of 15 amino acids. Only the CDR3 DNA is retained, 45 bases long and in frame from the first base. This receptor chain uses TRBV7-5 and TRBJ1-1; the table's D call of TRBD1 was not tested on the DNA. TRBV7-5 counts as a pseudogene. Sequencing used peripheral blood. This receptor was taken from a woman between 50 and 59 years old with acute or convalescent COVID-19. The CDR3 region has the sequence CVRSLAGQGAAEAFF. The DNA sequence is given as TGTGTCAGAAGCTTAGCAGGACAGGGGGCAGCTGAAGCTTTCTTT.